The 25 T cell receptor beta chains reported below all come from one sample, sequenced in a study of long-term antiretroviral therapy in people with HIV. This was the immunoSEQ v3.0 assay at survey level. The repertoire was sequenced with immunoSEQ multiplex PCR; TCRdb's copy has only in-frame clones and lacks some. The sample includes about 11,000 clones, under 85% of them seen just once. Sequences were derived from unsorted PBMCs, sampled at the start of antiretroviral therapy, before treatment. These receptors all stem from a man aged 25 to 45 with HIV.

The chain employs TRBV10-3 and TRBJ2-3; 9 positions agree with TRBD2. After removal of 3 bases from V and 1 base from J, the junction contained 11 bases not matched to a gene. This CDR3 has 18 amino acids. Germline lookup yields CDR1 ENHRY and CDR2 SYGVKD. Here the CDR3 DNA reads TGTGCCATCAGTGAATTAGCGGGGGATACCGACGGCACAGATACGCAGTATTTT. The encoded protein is CAISELAGDTDGTDTQYF.

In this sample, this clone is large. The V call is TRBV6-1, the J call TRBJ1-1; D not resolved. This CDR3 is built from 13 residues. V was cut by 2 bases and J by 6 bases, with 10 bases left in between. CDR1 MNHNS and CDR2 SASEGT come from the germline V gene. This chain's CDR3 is CASSETNLAEAFF. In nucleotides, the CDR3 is TGTGCCAGCAGTGAAACAAATCTCGCTGAAGCTTTCTTT.

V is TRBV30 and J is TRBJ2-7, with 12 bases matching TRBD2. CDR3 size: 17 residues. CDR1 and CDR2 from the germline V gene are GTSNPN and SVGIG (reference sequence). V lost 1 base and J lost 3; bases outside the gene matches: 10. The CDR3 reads CAWSGTSGRFDYYEQYF. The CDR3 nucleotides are TGTGCCTGGAGTGGCACTAGCGGGAGGTTTGATTACTACGAGCAGTACTTC.

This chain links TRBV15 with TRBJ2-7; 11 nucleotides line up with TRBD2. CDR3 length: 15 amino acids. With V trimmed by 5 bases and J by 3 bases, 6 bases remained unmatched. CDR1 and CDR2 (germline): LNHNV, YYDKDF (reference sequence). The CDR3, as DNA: TGTGCCACCAGCGCCACTAGCGGGGGAGTCTACGAGCAGTACTTC. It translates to CATSATSGGVYEQYF. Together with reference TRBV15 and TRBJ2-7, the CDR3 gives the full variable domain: DAMVIQNPRYQVTQFGKPVTLSCSQTLNHNVMYWYQQKSSQAPKLLFHYYDKDFNNEADTPDNFQSRRPNTSFCFLDIRSPGLGDTAMYLCATSATSGGVYEQYFGPGTRLTVT.

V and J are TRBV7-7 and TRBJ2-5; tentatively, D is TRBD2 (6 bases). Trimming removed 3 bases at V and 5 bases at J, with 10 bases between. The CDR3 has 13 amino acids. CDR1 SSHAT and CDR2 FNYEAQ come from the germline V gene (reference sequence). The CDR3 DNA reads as TGTGCCAGCAGCTTCGGGACTCCGGAGACCCAGTACTTC. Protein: CASSFGTPETQYF.

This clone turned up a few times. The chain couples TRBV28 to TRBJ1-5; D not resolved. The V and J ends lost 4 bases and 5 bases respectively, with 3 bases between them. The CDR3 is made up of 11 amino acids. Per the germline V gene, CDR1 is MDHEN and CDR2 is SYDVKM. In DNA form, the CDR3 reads TGTGCCAGCAGTTACGATCAGCCCCAGCATTTT. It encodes CASSYDQPQHF.

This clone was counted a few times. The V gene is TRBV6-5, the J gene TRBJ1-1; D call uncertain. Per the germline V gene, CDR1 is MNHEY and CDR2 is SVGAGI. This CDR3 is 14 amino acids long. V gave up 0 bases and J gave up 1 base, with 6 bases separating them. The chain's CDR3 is CASSYSPANTEAFF. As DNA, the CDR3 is TGTGCCAGCAGTTACTCTCCGGCGAACACTGAAGCTTTCTTT.

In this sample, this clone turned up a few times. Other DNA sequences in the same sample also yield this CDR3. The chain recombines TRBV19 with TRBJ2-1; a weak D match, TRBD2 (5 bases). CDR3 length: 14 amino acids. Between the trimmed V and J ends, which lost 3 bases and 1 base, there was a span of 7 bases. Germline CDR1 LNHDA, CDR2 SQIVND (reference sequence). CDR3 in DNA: TGTGCCAGTAGTATGTCGGGGTCCTACAATGAGCAGTTCTTC. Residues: CASSMSGSYNEQFF.

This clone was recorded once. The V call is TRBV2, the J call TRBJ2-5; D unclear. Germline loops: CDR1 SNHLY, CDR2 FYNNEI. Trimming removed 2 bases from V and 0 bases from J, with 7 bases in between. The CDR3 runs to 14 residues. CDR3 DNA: TGTGCCAGCAGTGAAATGGCTTACCAAGAGACCCAGTACTTC. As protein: CASSEMAYQETQYF.

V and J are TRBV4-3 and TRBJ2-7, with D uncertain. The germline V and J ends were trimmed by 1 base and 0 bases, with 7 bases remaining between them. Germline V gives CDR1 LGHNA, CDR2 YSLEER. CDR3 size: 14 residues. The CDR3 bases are TGCGCCAGCAGCCAAGGGCCCAGCTCCTACGAGCAGTACTTC. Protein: CASSQGPSSYEQYF.

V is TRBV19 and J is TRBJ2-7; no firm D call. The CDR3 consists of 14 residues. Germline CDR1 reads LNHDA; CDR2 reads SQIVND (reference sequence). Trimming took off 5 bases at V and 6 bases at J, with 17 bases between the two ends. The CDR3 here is CASSPLGDLSEQYF. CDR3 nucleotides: TGTGCCAGTAGTCCCCTCGGTGACTTGAGCGAGCAGTACTTC.

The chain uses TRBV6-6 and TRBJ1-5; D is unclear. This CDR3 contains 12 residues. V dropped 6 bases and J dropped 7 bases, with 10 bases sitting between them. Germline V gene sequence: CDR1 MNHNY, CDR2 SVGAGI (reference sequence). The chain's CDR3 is CASREGTQPQHF. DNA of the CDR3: TGTGCCAGCAGGGAAGGTACCCAGCCCCAGCATTTT.

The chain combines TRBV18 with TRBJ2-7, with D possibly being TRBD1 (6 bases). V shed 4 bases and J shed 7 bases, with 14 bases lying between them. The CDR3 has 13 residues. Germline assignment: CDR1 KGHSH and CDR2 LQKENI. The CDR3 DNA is TGTGCCAGCTCACATAACAGGGTTAGTGAGCAGTACTTC. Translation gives CASSHNRVSEQYF.

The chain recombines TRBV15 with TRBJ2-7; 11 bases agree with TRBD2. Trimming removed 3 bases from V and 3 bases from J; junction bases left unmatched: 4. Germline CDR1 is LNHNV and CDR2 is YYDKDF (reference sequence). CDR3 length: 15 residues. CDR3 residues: CATSRGTSGNYEQYF. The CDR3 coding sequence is TGTGCCACCAGCAGGGGGACTAGCGGAAACTACGAGCAGTACTTC.

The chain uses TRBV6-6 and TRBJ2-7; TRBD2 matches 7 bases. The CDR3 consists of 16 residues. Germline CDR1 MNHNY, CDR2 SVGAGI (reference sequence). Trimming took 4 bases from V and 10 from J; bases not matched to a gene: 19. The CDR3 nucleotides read TGTGCCAGCAGTTCCCACGGTGCGCGGGAGTCGGTTTTTCAGTACTTC. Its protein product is CASSSHGARESVFQYF.

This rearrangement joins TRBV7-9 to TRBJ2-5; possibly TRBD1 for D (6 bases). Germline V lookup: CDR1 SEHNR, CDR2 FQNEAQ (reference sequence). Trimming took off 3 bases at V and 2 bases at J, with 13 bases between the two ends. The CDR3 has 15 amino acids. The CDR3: CASSFLQGFQETQYF. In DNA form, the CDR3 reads TGTGCCAGCAGCTTCCTTCAGGGGTTTCAAGAGACCCAGTACTTC.

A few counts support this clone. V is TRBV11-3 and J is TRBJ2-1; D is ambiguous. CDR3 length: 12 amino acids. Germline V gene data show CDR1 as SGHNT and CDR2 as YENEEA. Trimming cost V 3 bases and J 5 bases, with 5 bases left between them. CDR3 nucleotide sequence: TGTGCCAGCAGCTTCGGCGACAATGAGCAGTTCTTC. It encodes CASSFGDNEQFF. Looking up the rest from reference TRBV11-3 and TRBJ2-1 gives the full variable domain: EAGVVQSPRYKIIEKKQPVAFWCNPISGHNTLYWYLQNLGQGPELLIRYENEEAVDDSQLPKDRFSAERLKGVDSTLKIQPAELGDSAVYLCASSFGDNEQFFGPGTRLTVL.

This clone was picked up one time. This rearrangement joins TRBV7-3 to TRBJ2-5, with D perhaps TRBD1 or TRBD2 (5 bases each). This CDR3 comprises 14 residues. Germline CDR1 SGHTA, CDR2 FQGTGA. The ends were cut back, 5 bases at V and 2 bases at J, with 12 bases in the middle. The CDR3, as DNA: TGTGCCAGCAGCCTGGGACCGACGCAAGAGACCCAGTACTTC. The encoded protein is CASSLGPTQETQYF.

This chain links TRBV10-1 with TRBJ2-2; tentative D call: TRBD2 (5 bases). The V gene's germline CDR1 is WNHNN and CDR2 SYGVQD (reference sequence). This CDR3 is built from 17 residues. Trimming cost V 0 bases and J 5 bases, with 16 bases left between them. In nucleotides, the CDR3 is TGCGCCAGCAGTGAGTCGGCCTCCGGGGAGTGGACCGGGGAGCTGTTTTTT. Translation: CASSESASGEWTGELFF.

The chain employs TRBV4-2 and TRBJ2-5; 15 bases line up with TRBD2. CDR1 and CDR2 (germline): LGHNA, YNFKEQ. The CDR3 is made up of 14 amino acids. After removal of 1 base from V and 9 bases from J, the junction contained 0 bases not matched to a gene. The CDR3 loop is CASSQGTSGGAQYF. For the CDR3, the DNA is TGTGCCAGCAGCCAAGGGACTAGCGGGGGGGCCCAGTACTTC.

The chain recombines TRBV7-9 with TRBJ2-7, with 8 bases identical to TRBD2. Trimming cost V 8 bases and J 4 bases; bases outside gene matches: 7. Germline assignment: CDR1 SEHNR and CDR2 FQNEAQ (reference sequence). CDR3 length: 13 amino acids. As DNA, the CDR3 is TGTGCCAGCGTCCGGCGGGAGGCTTACGAGCAGTACTTC. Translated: CASVRREAYEQYF. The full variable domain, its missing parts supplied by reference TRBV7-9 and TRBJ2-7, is DTGVSQNPRHKITKRGQNVTFRCDPISEHNRLYWYRQTLGQGPEFLTYFQNEAQLEKSRLLSDRFSAERPKGSFSTLEIQRTEQGDSAMYLCASVRREAYEQYFGPGTRLTVT.

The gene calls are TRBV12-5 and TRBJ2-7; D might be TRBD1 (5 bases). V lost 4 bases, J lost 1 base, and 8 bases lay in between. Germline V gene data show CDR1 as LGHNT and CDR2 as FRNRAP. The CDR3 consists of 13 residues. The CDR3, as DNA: TGTGCTAGTGGTTGGCAGGGTTCCTACGAGCAGTACTTC. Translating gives CASGWQGSYEQYF. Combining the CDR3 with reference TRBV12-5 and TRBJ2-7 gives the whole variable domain DARVTQTPRHKVTEMGQEVTMRCQPILGHNTVFWYRQTMMQGLELLAYFRNRAPLDDSGMPKDRFSAEMPDATLATLKIQPSEPRDSAVYFCASGWQGSYEQYFGPGTRLTVT.

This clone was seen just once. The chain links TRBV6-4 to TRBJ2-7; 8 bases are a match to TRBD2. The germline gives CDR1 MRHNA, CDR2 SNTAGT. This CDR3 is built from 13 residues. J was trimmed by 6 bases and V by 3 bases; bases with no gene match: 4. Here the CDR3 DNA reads TGTGCCAGCAGTGAAACCGGGACTAGCGAGCAGTACTTC. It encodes CASSETGTSEQYF.

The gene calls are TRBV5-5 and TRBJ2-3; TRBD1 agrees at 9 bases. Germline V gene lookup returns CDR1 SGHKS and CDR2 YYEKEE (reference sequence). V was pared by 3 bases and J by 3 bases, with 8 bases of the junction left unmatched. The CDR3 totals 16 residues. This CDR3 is CASSWGDRGTTDTQYF. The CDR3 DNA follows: TGTGCCAGCAGCTGGGGTGACAGGGGGACAACAGATACGCAGTATTTT.

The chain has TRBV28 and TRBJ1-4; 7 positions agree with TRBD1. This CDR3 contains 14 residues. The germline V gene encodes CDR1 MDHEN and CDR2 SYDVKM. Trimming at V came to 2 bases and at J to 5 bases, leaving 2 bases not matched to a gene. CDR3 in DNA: TGTGCCAGCAGTTTACTACAGGGGAATGAAAAACTGTTTTTT. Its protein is CASSLLQGNEKLFF.